The T cell receptor beta chain described here comes from a study of neoadjuvant anti-PD-1 for oral cavity cancer. General observations from the study: Higher pretreatment blood Treg/Th17 ratios correlated with higher pretreatment blood and lower post-treatment tumor TCRbeta clonality.

Six replicates per PBMC sample, mostly from roughly 450 ng of genomic DNA. The assay was immunoSEQ multiplex PCR, and TCRdb's table has in-frame clones only and misses some. The sample has about 17,000 clones, less than 80% seen once. Turning to this clone: The antigen is unknown.

V was trimmed by 0 bases and J by 5 bases, leaving 19 bases between them. The CDR3 consists of 17 residues. CDR1 is MNHNS, CDR2 SASEGT, per germline. This sequence joins TRBV6-1 and TRBJ1-1, with a weak D call TRBD1 (5 bases). Specimen: PBMCs, collected before nivolumab (anti-PD-1) treatment. The TCR sequence derives from a person aged 35-79 years with oral cavity squamous cell carcinoma. As DNA, the CDR3 is TGTGCCAGCAGTGAAGCTTTAAGAATCGGGGGAAGGACTGAAGCTTTCTTT. Translated, it gives CASSEALRIGGRTEAFF.